Listed here are 3 T cell receptor beta chains from one sample, sequenced in a study of shared clonotypes between healthy human individuals. Using immunoSEQ multiplex PCR, the repertoire was profiled, and TCRdb retains in-frame clones only, with some absent. The data contain about 2 million clones, roughly 95% of them singletons. Naive CD8 cells, CD45RO-negative and positively selected for CCR7, excluded terminally differentiated effector memory CD45RA+ cells. Sequences were obtained from naive CD8+ T cells sorted from blood. The receptors here all came from a man between 18 and 29 years old in good health.

V and J are TRBV4-1 and TRBJ2-7, with 7 bases aligning to TRBD1. There are 14 residues in the CDR3. V lost 4 bases, J lost 1 base, and 4 bases stayed unmatched. The V gene's germline CDR1 is MGHRA and CDR2 YSYEKL. The CDR3 is CASSPYRGSYEQYF. The CDR3 DNA is TGCGCCAGCAGCCCTTACAGGGGTTCCTACGAGCAGTACTTC.

This chain uses TRBV6-1 with TRBJ2-1; maybe TRBD1 (6 bases). V lost 7 bases and J 9 bases, leaving 10 bases between the germline ends. CDR1 and CDR2 from the germline V gene are MNHNS and SASEGT. There are 11 residues in the CDR3. CDR3 in amino acids: CASILGGEQFF. The CDR3 DNA follows: TGTGCCAGCATCCTAGGGGGTGAGCAGTTCTTC.

The J gene is TRBJ1-6, the V gene TRBV18; TRBD1 aligns across 10 bases. Per germline, CDR1 KGHSH and CDR2 LQKENI. This CDR3 region has 15 residues. Losses at the gene ends were 0 bases for V and 9 bases for J; bases not matched to a gene: 2. The CDR3 is CASSPPDRGVSPLHF. CDR3 DNA sequence: TGTGCCAGCTCACCACCGGACAGGGGGGTTTCACCCCTCCACTTT.